One TCR beta chain is described in this entry. The data derive from a study of blood T cell repertoires in COVID-19. Across the study: The United States, Italy and Spain were the sources of the acute and convalescent COVID-19 samples. From T cells, B-cell-depleted T cells, or PBMCs came the material, which was cDNA or gDNA.

The V end was cut by 2 bases, the J end by 1 base, with 9 bases between. This CDR3 spans 14 amino acids. Germline assignment: CDR1 SGHKS and CDR2 YYEKEE (reference sequence). The assay was immunoSEQ multiplex PCR, and TCRdb's table has in-frame clones only and misses some. Found here are approximately 220,000 clones, around 86% of them singletons; the top ten hold roughly 4.2%. V and J are TRBV5-5 and TRBJ2-5; no definite D call. Material for sequencing was peripheral blood. This clonotype originated in a man in his forties or fifties with acute or convalescent COVID-19. The CDR3 DNA reads as TGTGCCAGCAGCTTTTTGGGCGTCCAAGAGACCCAGTACTTC. It yields the protein CASSFLGVQETQYF.